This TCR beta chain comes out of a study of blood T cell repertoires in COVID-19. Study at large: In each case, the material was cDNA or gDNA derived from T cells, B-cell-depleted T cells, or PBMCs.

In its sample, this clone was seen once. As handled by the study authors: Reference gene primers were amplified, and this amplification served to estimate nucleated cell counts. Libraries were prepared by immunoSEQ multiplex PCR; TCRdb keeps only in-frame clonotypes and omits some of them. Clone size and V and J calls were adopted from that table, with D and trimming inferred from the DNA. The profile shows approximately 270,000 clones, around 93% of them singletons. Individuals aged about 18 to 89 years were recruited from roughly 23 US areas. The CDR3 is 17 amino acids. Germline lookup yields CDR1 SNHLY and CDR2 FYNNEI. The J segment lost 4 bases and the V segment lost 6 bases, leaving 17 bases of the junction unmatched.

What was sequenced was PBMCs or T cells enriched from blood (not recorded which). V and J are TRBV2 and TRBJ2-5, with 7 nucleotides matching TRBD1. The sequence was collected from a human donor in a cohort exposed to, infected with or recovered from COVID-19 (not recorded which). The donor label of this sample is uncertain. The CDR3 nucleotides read TGTGCCAGCAGAGAAAGGTTGAGGGGGCCCCTAGGAGAGACCCAGTACTTC. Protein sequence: CASRERLRGPLGETQYF.